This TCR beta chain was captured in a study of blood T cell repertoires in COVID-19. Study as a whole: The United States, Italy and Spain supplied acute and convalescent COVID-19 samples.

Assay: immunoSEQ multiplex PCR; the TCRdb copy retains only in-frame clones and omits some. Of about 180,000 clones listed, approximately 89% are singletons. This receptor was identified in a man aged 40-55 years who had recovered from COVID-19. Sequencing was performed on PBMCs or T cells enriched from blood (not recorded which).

The CDR3 DNA reads as TGTGCCAGCTCAACCGACAGCAACTATGGCTACACCTTC. It codes for CASSTDSNYGYTF. The genes are TRBV18 and TRBJ1-2; D perhaps matches TRBD1 (5 bases). From germline, CDR1 is KGHSH and CDR2 LQKENI. The CDR3 runs to 13 residues. The V and J ends lost 5 bases and 2 bases respectively, with 9 bases between them.